Below, 6 T cell receptor beta chains from the same sample are listed, as sequenced in a study of CD8+ T cells in alopecia areata. Described treatment: oral pan-JAK inhibitor, 5-10 mg twice daily. Isolated RNA was reverse transcribed into cDNA used as the sequencing template. The data were produced by immunoSEQ multiplex PCR, yet TCRdb's version contains in-frame clones alone and is incomplete. There are around 270,000 clones in the sample; nearly 60% occur only once, and approximately 1.7% lies in the top ten. Source: CD4+ T cells sorted from blood, taken at week 24, from a patient treated with tofacitinib. These receptors came from a human donor with alopecia areata.

The chain employs TRBV5-4 and TRBJ2-3, with D possibly being TRBD2 (6 bases). The V end lost 7 bases, the J end lost 1 base, and 16 bases lay between the germline ends. Germline V gene data show CDR1 as SGHNT and CDR2 as YYREEE (reference sequence). The CDR3 consists of 15 residues. CDR3 sequence (DNA): TGTGCCAGCCGCCCCGGAGGGCGAGGCACAGATACGCAGTATTTT. Translation gives CASRPGGRGTDTQYF.

The J gene is TRBJ1-2, the V gene TRBV6-5; D is ambiguous. V was trimmed by 2 bases and J by 3 bases, leaving 13 bases between them. Germline V gives CDR1 MNHEY, CDR2 SVGAGI. The CDR3 covers 15 residues. This CDR3 reads CASSYIPPTDYGYTF. The CDR3, as DNA: TGTGCCAGCAGTTACATACCCCCAACGGACTATGGCTACACCTTC.

The chain couples TRBV29-1 to TRBJ2-7; 11 bases are a match to TRBD2. The J segment lost 4 bases and the V segment lost 6 bases, leaving 5 bases of the junction unmatched. Per the germline V gene, CDR1 is SQVTM and CDR2 is ANQGSEA. The CDR3 loop spans 13 amino acids. CDR3 DNA sequence: TGCAGCGTCTCTAGCGGGGGGACTTACGAGCAGTACTTC. This encodes CSVSSGGTYEQYF.

The V gene is TRBV4-3, the J gene TRBJ2-3; TRBD2 might be the D (5 bases). The V end was cut by 4 bases, the J end by 0 bases, with 11 bases between. Germline loops: CDR1 LGHNA, CDR2 YSLEER. The CDR3 has 15 amino acids. This CDR3 reads CASSLTRTSTDTQYF. Written as DNA, the CDR3 is TGCGCCAGCAGCCTGACCCGGACTAGCACAGATACGCAGTATTTT.

V gene TRBV28 combines with J gene TRBJ2-5, with unresolved D. Germline lookup yields CDR1 MDHEN and CDR2 SYDVKM. There are 15 residues in the CDR3. Trimming took 2 bases from V and 1 from J, leaving 11 bases between them. CDR3 sequence: CASSLIISIQETQYF. The DNA of the CDR3 is TGTGCCAGCAGTTTAATCATCAGCATCCAAGAGACCCAGTACTTC.

Regarding this clone: The same CDR3 is also encoded by other DNA sequences in this sample. The chain's CDR3 is CSASPKETQYF. CDR3 sequence (DNA): TGCAGTGCTTCGCCAAAAGAGACCCAGTACTTC. The rearrangement links TRBV20-1 to TRBJ2-5; no reliable D call. Germline CDR1 and CDR2: DFQATT and SNEGSKA (reference sequence). V was trimmed by 5 bases and J by 3 bases, leaving 7 bases between them. CDR3 length: 11 residues.